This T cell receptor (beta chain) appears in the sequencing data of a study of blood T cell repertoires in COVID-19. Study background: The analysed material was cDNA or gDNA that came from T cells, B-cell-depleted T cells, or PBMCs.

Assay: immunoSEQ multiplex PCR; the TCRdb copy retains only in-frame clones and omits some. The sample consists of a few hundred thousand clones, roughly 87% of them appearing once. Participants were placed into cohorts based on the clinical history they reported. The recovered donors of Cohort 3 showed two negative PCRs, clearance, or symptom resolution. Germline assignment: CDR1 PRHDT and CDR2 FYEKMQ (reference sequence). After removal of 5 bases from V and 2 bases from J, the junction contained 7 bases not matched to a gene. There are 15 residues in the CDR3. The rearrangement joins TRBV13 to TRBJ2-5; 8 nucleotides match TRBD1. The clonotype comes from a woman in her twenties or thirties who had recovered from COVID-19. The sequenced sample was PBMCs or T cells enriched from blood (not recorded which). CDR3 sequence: CASSGQGYGQETQYF. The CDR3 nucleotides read TGTGCCAGCAGCGGACAGGGATATGGGCAAGAGACCCAGTACTTC.